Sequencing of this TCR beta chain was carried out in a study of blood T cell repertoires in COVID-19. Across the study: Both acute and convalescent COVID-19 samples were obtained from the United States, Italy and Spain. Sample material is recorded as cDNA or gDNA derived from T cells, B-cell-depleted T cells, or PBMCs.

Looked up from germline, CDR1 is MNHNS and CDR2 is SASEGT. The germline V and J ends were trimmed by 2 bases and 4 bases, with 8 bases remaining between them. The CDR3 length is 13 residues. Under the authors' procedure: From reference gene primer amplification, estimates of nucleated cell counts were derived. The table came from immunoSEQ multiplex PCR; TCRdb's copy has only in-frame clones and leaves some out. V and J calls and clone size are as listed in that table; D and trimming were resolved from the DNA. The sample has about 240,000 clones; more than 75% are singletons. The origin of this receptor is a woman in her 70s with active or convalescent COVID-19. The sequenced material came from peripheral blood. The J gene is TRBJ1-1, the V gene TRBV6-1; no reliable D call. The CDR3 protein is CASSEKRSTEAFF. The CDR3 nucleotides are TGTGCCAGCAGTGAAAAGAGGTCCACTGAAGCTTTCTTT.